This TCR beta chain was captured in a study of Ad26.COV2.S vaccination and SARS-CoV-2 variants. Study-wide background: The vaccine Ad26.COV2.S was put into the muscle once, or twice with 56 days between.

Trimming stripped 5 bases from V and 10 bases from J, with 9 bases between. The CDR3 is 12 amino acids. In germline, CDR1 is LGHDT, CDR2 YNNKEL (reference sequence). Concerning this clone: Its antigen is unknown.

Measured with immunoSEQ multiplex PCR; TCRdb has only the in-frame clones, and not every one. This table has under 600,000 clones, roughly nine tenths appearing once. Treatment of the sample: approximately 18 received Ad26.COV2.S at low or high dose, single or two shots; 5 received placebo; per-sample allocation not given. Collection of samples fell on day 63 after the first vaccine or placebo injection. In Boston, the donor was an adult between 18-55 years of age. Study-wide points: People given the vaccine had a wider spike-specific TCR breadth than placebo recipients did. The authors reported substantial breadth in spike-specific CD8+ and CD4+ T cell responses after vaccination.

The TCR was taken from a person aged 18 to 59 who received the Ad26.COV2.S COVID-19 vaccine or a placebo. The chain joins TRBV3-1 (or the pseudogene TRBV3-2) to TRBJ1-6; weak D call: TRBD1 (6 bases). The sample in question was peripheral blood, obtained in a trial of Ad26.COV2.S vaccine versus placebo. CDR3 amino acids: CASSSGVSPLHF. The CDR3 nucleotides read TGTGCCAGCAGCTCAGGGGTATCACCCCTCCACTTT.